Listed below are T cell receptor beta chains from one sample, sequenced in a study of response to subunit inactivated influenza vaccine. TCRdb redid the calling of the RT-PCR reads with MiXCR, one entry per CDR3 protein. Counted here are about 650,000 distinct CDR3 sequences, approximately 14% occurring once; the ten biggest clones make up more than 9%. Sequencing used PBMCs from blood, obtained 11 to 12 days after vaccination. These receptors all stem from a man aged 50 to 60 who received an inactivated influenza vaccine. The CDR3 runs from the conserved cysteine through the conserved F or W. A D gene is named only where the DNA matches it firmly. Only some rows state a clone size, as once, few, many or a class for expanded clones.

size	length	V	D	J	DNA	CDR3
.	15	TRBV10-2	TRBD2	TRBJ2-3	TGCGCCAGCAGGAACGGGGGGGGGCGGACAGATACGCAGTATTTT	CASRNGGGRTDTQYF
few	18	TRBV9	TRBD2	TRBJ2-1	TGTGCCAGCACCCCCTACTTGACTAGCGAGAGCTCCTACAATGAGCAGTTCTTC	CASTPYLTSESSYNEQFF
.	14	TRBV6-2/TRBV6-3	TRBD2	TRBJ2-1	TGTGCCAGCAGCCCGTCCAAACTAGCGTATGAGCAGTTCTTC	CASSPSKLAYEQFF
few	16	TRBV12-3/TRBV12-4	.	TRBJ2-2	TGTGCCAGCAGTCCCAAGTCCTGGACGGACACCGGGGAGCTGTTTTTT	CASSPKSWTDTGELFF
.	14	TRBV7-8	TRBD1	TRBJ1-1	TGTGCCAGCAGCTCCTCGGACAGGGTCACTGAAGCTTTCTTT	CASSSSDRVTEAFF
.	16	TRBV7-2	TRBD2	TRBJ2-7	TGTGCCAGCAGCTTACTACTCCTAGCGGGAGCCTACGAGCAGTACTTC	CASSLLLLAGAYEQYF
.	14	TRBV5-1	.	TRBJ2-1	TGCGCCAGCAGCCCGGCAGGGGGGAGGAATGAGCAGTTCTTC	CASSPAGGRNEQFF
.	15	TRBV11-2	TRBD1	TRBJ2-7	TGTGCCAGCAGCTTATCCTGGGACAGGGTTTACGAGCAGTACTTC	CASSLSWDRVYEQYF
.	12	TRBV19	.	TRBJ1-5	TGTGCCAGTAGTATAGATTTGCAGCCCCAGCATTTT	CASSIDLQPQHF
.	15	TRBV20-1	TRBD1	TRBJ1-1	TGCAGTGCCCCGACTCGGGACAGGGGGCGGACTGAAGCTTTCTTT	CSAPTRDRGRTEAFF
once	12	TRBV30	.	TRBJ1-4	TGTGCCTGGAGTGTTGTTGAGGGAAAACTGTTTTTT	CAWSVVEGKLFF
few	15	TRBV4-2	TRBD2	TRBJ2-5	TGTGCCAGCAGCCAGACTAGCGGATACCAAGAGACCCAGTACTTC	CASSQTSGYQETQYF
.	16	TRBV28	TRBD1	TRBJ2-1	TGTGCCAGCAGTTCGTCTGGACAGGGGGCGCGTAATGAGCAGTTCTTC	CASSSSGQGARNEQFF
few	15	TRBV20-1	TRBD1	TRBJ2-2	TGCAGTGCTTTAGACAGGGATACGAACACCGGGGAGCTGTTTTTT	CSALDRDTNTGELFF
few	13	TRBV20-1	.	TRBJ2-4	TGCAGTGCAGCAAAGGAGCGCAAAAACATTCAGTACTTC	CSAAKERKNIQYF
.	16	TRBV10-3	TRBD1	TRBJ1-5	TGTGCCATCAGTGTGGACAGGGTAGATAGCAATCAGCCCCAGCATTTT	CAISVDRVDSNQPQHF
few	14	TRBV6-1	TRBD1	TRBJ1-3	TGTGCCACCTTGACAGGGCACTCTGGAAACACCATATATTTT	CATLTGHSGNTIYF
few	14	TRBV2	TRBD1	TRBJ2-7	TGTGCCAGCACTTCCCGACAGGGGCCTACCGAGCAGTACTTC	CASTSRQGPTEQYF
.	14	TRBV15	.	TRBJ1-1	TGTGCCACCAGCAGAGATCTGACATTAACTGAAGCTTTCTTT	CATSRDLTLTEAFF
few	15	TRBV5-4	TRBD2	TRBJ2-7	TGTGCCAGCAGCCCGTCGACTAGCGTTTCCTACGAGCAGTACTTC	CASSPSTSVSYEQYF
.	19	TRBV20-1	TRBD2	TRBJ2-1	TGCAGTGCTAGAGCCCCTGGACTAGCGGGAGGCCTTTACTACAATGAGCAGTTCTTC	CSARAPGLAGGLYYNEQFF
once	14	TRBV4-1	.	TRBJ2-7	TGCGCCAGCAGCCAAGATAGTCACAGCTACGAGCAGTACTTC	CASSQDSHSYEQYF
.	13	TRBV12-3/TRBV12-4	.	TRBJ2-2	TGTGCCAGCAGCTCGACTGTCACCGGGGAGCTGTTTTTT	CASSSTVTGELFF
.	15	TRBV12-3/TRBV12-4	TRBD1	TRBJ2-5	TGTGCCAGCAGTCCCGGCCCGACAGGGACAGAGACCCAGTACTTC	CASSPGPTGTETQYF
few	15	TRBV6-2/TRBV6-3	TRBD1	TRBJ2-7	TGTGCCAGCAAAAAAGGGACAGGGCGCTCCTACGAGCAGTACTTC	CASKKGTGRSYEQYF
.	12	TRBV3-1	.	TRBJ2-5	TGTGCCAGCACCAAGGGACGAGAGACCCAGTACTTC	CASTKGRETQYF
.	17	TRBV7-2	TRBD2	TRBJ2-1	TGTGCCAGCAGCTTCAGCGGGGGGTCATGCTCCTACAATGAGCAGTTCTTC	CASSFSGGSCSYNEQFF
.	15	TRBV13	TRBD2	TRBJ2-3	TGTGCCAGCAGCTTAAGGGAGGGCTCCCGAGATACGCAGTATTTT	CASSLREGSRDTQYF
few	15	TRBV5-1	TRBD1	TRBJ2-2	TGCGCCAGCAACGTCCGGGACAGATCAACCGGGGAGCTGTTTTTT	CASNVRDRSTGELFF
.	17	TRBV4-2	.	TRBJ2-4	TGTGCCAGCAGCCAAGAAAGATCAGTCGGGGCCAAAAACATTCAGTACTTC	CASSQERSVGAKNIQYF
few	17	TRBV27	TRBD2	TRBJ2-1	TGTGCCAGCAGTTTAGACTCTAGCGGGGGGTTCTACAATGAGCAGTTCTTC	CASSLDSSGGFYNEQFF
.	12	TRBV10-3	TRBD1	TRBJ1-2	TGTGCCATCATAAGTGGGACAGGGTCTCGCACCTTC	CAIISGTGSRTF
few	14	TRBV5-1	.	TRBJ2-1	TGCGCCAGCAGCCTCTACGGGAAGGTAAATGAGCAGTTCTTC	CASSLYGKVNEQFF
.	16	TRBV28	TRBD2	TRBJ2-4	TGTGCCAGCAGTTGGAGGAGCGGGGGAGCCAAAAACATTCAGTACTTC	CASSWRSGGAKNIQYF
once	14	TRBV20-1	.	TRBJ2-1	TGCAGTGCTAGAGATGACGGGGTTTACAATGAGCAGTTCTTC	CSARDDGVYNEQFF
.	16	TRBV20-1	TRBD2	TRBJ2-1	TGCAGTGCTAAAGGGACTAGCGGACTTCTTTACAATGAGCAGTTCTTC	CSAKGTSGLLYNEQFF
few	13	TRBV18	.	TRBJ2-1	TGTGCCAGCTCACCACCTAGCGGTAATGAGCAGTTCTTC	CASSPPSGNEQFF
.	17	TRBV3-1	.	TRBJ2-6	TGTGCCAGCAGCCACGTTAACCGGTTGTCTGGGGCCAACGTCCTGACTTTC	CASSHVNRLSGANVLTF
few	15	TRBV7-2	TRBD1	TRBJ2-1	TGTGCCAGCACGACGTTGGGACAGGGGTACAATGAGCAGTTCTTC	CASTTLGQGYNEQFF
few	16	TRBV10-2	.	TRBJ2-2	TGCGCCAGCTTATCCTCCGGGACAATCAACACCGGGGAGCTGTTTTTT	CASLSSGTINTGELFF